This T cell receptor beta chain was obtained from a study of cytomegalovirus exposure and HLA in healthy donors. General study results and limits: The classifier reportedly diagnosed cytomegalovirus status with high specificity and sensitivity. Later work found most CMV-associated TCR beta chains apparently HLA-restricted. Follow-up analysis later connected one missense variant in DCLRE1C with trimming of TCR beta V- and J-genes.

Concerning this clone itself: Its target is not known.

The PCR employed 60 Vbeta primers together with 13 Jbeta primers. The assay was immunoSEQ multiplex PCR, and TCRdb's table has in-frame clones only and misses some. The profile shows roughly 180,000 clones, 82% of them singletons. CDR3 length: 16 residues. Germline assignment: CDR1 KGHSH and CDR2 LQKENI. V shed 0 bases, J shed 1 base, and the junction held 2 bases outside the gene matches. The V gene is TRBV18, the J gene TRBJ2-2; TRBD1 agrees at 7 bases. Sequenced: PBMCs. The origin of this receptor is a man aged 35-49 years in good health and CMV-seronegative. CDR3 residues: CASSPPGQRNTGELFF. The CDR3 bases are TGTGCCAGCTCACCACCGGGACAGAGGAACACCGGGGAGCTGTTTTTT.